This T cell receptor (beta chain) originates from a study of T-cell memory formation after mild COVID-19. Points from the study as a whole: Mostly located in CM and EM were contracting CD4+ clones, with contracting CD8+ clones located in EMRA. A second wave of clones peaked on day 37, and their SARS-CoV-2 specificity went unconfirmed. In pre-infection memory, a portion of responding clones appeared, which suggested that cross-reactive memory joined.

Only a few counts were recorded for this clonotype. Antigen specificity is unknown. This CDR3 is built from 15 residues. Per germline, CDR1 MNHEY and CDR2 SVGAGI. Trimming removed 2 bases from V and 6 bases from J; junction bases left unmatched: 4. TCRdb processed the 5' RACE reads anew with MiXCR; each CDR3 protein has one entry. The repertoire has hundreds of thousands of distinct CDR3 sequences, 15% to 20% of them found once; the top ten carry about a fifth. This receptor was obtained from a young man who had mild COVID-19 (a few samples of this study predate the infection). Cell type and time point are not known. Sequencing was performed on PBMCs or a T cell subset sorted from them (not recorded which). The genes are TRBV6-5 and TRBJ2-1; 10 nucleotides agree with TRBD2. CDR3 protein: CASSYGLAGVNEQFF. In DNA form, the CDR3 reads TGTGCCAGCAGTTACGGGCTAGCGGGGGTCAATGAGCAGTTCTTC.